This TCR beta chain was identified in a study of T cell clusters in autoimmune cytopenias. Overall study results and limits: Primary autoimmune cytopenia patients seemingly lacked the physiological T cell clusters found in healthy donors.

TRB was amplified by touch-down multiplex PCR, primer pools A and B combined. TCRdb reworked the multiplex PCR reads into one entry per CDR3 protein, no DNA. This sample's table has just under 3,000 distinct CDR3 sequences. TRB was amplified from around 250 ng of peripheral blood genomic DNA per sample. This clonotype counts as medium-sized (0.01 to 0.1%) by frequency. The antigen is unknown. The CDR3 has 16 amino acids. Per germline, CDR1 SGHNT and CDR2 YYREEE (reference sequence). The sample also formed part of further work on T cell repertoires in aging, cancer and after chemotherapy. That paper adds: Healthy donor repertoires were recorded over several months to years and showed clear clonal overlap. Median generation probability rose over the chemotherapy interval in each cancer cohort, suggesting rebound thymic output. The repertoire data cannot show anything about immunological memory following chemotherapy.

Sequencing was performed on peripheral blood. The clonotype was recovered from a human donor in good health. The J gene is TRBJ2-5, the V gene TRBV5-4. CDR3 sequence: CASSLGTAGGQETQYF.